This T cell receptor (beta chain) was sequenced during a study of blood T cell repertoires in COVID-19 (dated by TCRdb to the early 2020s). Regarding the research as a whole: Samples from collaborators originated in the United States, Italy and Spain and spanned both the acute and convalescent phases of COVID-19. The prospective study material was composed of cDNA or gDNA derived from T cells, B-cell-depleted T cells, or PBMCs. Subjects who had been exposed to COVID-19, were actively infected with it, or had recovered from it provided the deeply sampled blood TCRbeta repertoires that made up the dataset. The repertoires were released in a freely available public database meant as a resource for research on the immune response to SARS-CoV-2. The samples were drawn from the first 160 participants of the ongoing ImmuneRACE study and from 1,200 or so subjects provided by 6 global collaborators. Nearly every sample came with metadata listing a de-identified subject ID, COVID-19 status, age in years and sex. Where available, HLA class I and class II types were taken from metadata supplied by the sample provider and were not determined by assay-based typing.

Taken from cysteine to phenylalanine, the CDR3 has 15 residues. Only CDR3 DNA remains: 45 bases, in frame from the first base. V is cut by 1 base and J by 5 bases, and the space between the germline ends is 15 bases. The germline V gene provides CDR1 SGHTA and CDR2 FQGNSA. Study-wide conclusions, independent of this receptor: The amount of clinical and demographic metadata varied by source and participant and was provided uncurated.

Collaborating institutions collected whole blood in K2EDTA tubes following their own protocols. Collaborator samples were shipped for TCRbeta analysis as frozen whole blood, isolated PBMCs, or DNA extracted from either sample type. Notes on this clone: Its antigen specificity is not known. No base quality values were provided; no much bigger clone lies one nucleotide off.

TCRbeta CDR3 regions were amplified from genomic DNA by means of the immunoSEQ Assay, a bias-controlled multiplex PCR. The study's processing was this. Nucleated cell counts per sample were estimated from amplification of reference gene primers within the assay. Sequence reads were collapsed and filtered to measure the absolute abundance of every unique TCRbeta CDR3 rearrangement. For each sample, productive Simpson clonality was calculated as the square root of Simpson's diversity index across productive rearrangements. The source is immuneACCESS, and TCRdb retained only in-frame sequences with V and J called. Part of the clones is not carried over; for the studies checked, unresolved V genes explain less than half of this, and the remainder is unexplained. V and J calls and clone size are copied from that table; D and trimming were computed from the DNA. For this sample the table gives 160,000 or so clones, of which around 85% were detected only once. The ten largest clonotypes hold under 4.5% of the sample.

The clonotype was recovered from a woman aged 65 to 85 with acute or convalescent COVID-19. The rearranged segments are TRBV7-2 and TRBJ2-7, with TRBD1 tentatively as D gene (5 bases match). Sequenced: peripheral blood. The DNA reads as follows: TGTGCCAGCAGCTTAGTACAGGCCTCAGGAAACGAGCAGTACTTC. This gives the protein CASSLVQASGNEQYF.